The sequence of this TCR beta chain was determined in a study of blood T cell repertoires in COVID-19. Overall study context: Sites in the United States, Italy and Spain provided acute and convalescent COVID-19 samples. Nucleic acid was either cDNA or gDNA, and it came from T cells, B-cell-depleted T cells, or PBMCs.

V gave up 5 bases and J gave up 3 bases; unmatched junction bases: 7. The germline CDR1 and CDR2 sequences are SGHAT and FQNNGV. The CDR3 runs 15 residues. Original processing notes: Amplification of reference gene primers provided the estimated nucleated cell counts. Here immunoSEQ multiplex PCR was the method, and the copy in TCRdb shows in-frame clones only, minus some. From that table come the V and J calls and clone size; the DNA was used to work out D and trimming. The sample contains some 87,000 clones, 85% of which appear only once. This clone was observed once. The genes are TRBV11-2 and TRBJ1-2; 9 positions match TRBD1. The origin of this receptor is a woman in her seventies with active or convalescent COVID-19. Material for sequencing was peripheral blood. For the CDR3, the DNA is TGTGCCAGCAGCCCCACCCGGACAGGGGACTATGGCTACACCTTC. It translates to CASSPTRTGDYGYTF.